The present T cell receptor beta chain was sequenced within a study of T cells in women clearing cervical HPV infection. Study outcomes and limitations: TRBV6-7 relative abundance averaged around 0.11% in cases and about 0.15% in controls.

HPV was found by MY09/MY11 PCR and dot-blot genotyping. Produced via immunoSEQ multiplex PCR; TCRdb's table is partial and in-frame only. This table lists tens of thousands of clones. The CDR3 runs to 16 residues. Germline V lookup: CDR1 GTSNPN, CDR2 SVGIG (reference sequence). Concerning this clone itself: Its antigen is not known. The read finishes 3 residues shy of the CDR3 end, and the germline J gene is used to complete it.

Sequencing input: blood buffy coat. The sequence derives from a woman aged 18 to 75 with a cervical HPV16 infection that either progressed to CIN3+ or cleared (not recorded which). V is TRBV30 and J is TRBJ1-4, with D perhaps matching TRBD1 (6 bases). The CDR3 region is CAWNRDTASYNSPLFF. The part of the CDR3 DNA that was read is TGTGCCTGGAACCGGGACACAGCCTCCTATAATTCACCA.